This T cell receptor beta chain derives from a study of human T cells and chemical hapten exposure (dated by TCRdb to the early 2020s). About the study as a whole: For sensitization, 2% DPC in acetone was applied to a 2 cm by 2 cm area of upper inner arm skin. Throughout the approximately 24-week study period, patients were also given weekly therapeutic DPC doses on the scalp. Patch testing on the upper back used Finn chambers containing 0.01% DPC, with scoring done after 6 days according to International Contact Dermatitis Research Group standards. The mostly female patient cohort included alopecia areata with under or over 50% scalp involvement, alopecia totalis and alopecia universalis. Libraries were combined into a pool for sequencing, and differences in TCR yield between samples came mainly from small differences in library volumes within the pool. Peripheral blood TCR repertoire changes were tracked in vivo in alopecia patients during primary and secondary sensitization to the hapten diphenylcyclopropenone (DPC). Blood samples were taken from patients before sensitization (week 0) and at 2, 6 and about 24 weeks after DPC sensitization. Blood for TCR sequencing was provided by twenty-nine alopecia patients at one to four time points (pre-sensitization, 2, 6 and 24 weeks).

Library prep was done by RACE. Data came from a NextSeq 500. During library preparation, unique molecular identifiers were attached to individual cDNA molecules so that TCRs could be counted in a quantitative, reproducible way. From each blood RNA sample, both TCR alpha and TCR beta chains were sequenced. From the authors' description of their analysis: The median number of TCRs per sample was some 100,000, ranging from 23,224 to 690,600. The Decombinator software suite was used to annotate the V, J and CDR3 of the TCR reads. For PS versus PT1 abundance plots, all samples were subsampled to the same number of TCRs (28,000). Expanded TCRs were defined as absent before sensitization and observed at least eight times at the 2-week time point. The raw public reads went through TCRdb reprocessing: fastp at Q25, MiXCR clone calling, in-frame beta chains kept. A single entry per CDR3 protein holds the most common genes and DNA from its merged rows. None of the V and J calls come from the authors' own analysis; TCRdb made them. The sample table lists tens of thousands of distinct CDR3 sequences, 7.5% to 10% of them with a count of one. About 3.1% of the sample goes to the ten largest clones.

The full study reports these points: The number of TCRs above 1 in 1000 frequency did not change with DPC sensitization; there was no evidence of global repertoire structure alterations. Repeated subsampling changed both the strength of the expansion versus patch-test correlation and the threshold at which the correlation became significant. Compared with pre-sensitization or healthy control sets, expanded TCRs formed significantly more large CDR3 similarity clusters, which is consistent with antigen-driven responses. Patch test score was positively correlated with the number of PT1 expanded TCRs, with significance at thresholds 8, 16 and 32 but not at 4. All patients had alopecia, a presumed autoimmune disease, so their immune response might differ from that of healthy individuals.

Explained via the paper, the time point label denotes: patch test 1, 2 weeks after DPC sensitization. Interpreted using the paper, the treatment or condition label stands for: therapeutic diphenylcyclopropenone sensitization with weekly scalp DPC. Blood at each patch-test visit was drawn before the patch test was applied. Patients were considered eligible if aged 18 to 70, diagnosed with alopecia and deemed suitable for DPC therapy, and patients were excluded if pregnant. Total RNA was isolated from unfractionated whole blood collected in Tempus Blood RNA tubes. This clonotype was counted ten times or more. Its specific antigen is unknown. The record has no base qualities; no much larger clone is one base away. This material consisted of whole blood, taken in connection with sensitization to the hapten diphenylcyclopropenone (DPC). This sequence originates from a woman in her thirties or forties with alopecia areata. Some clones in this sample may be carry-over from other donors' samples.

The CDR3 reads CASRDYRAGATGELFF. At the DNA level, the sequence is TGTGCCAGCAGAGACTACCGGGCAGGGGCGACCGGGGAGCTGTTTTTT. This chain is built from TRBV9 and TRBJ2-2, and possibly TRBD1, on 6 matching bases. Trimming costs V 5 bases and J 5 bases, and their ends lie 19 bases apart. The CDR3 covers 16 residues, taking in both the cysteine and the phenylalanine. Here the CDR3 DNA is all that survives: 48 bases in frame from base 1. For CDR1 and CDR2, the germline V gene lists SGDLS and YYNGEE.